This is a list of T cell receptor beta chains from one sample in a study of T cell repertoires in cytomegalovirus infection. MiXCR was run by TCRdb on the reads, yielding one entry per CDR3 protein. The sample lists hundreds of thousands of distinct CDR3 sequences, 22% seen once, with about 20% in the top ten. The sequencing input was CD8+ T cells from PBMCs. Source of these receptors: a human donor in good health (CMV status not recorded). Some clones in this sample may be carry-over from other donors' samples. CDR3s include the opening cysteine and the closing phenylalanine or tryptophan. The order of the fields is V gene, D gene, J gene, clone size, CDR3 DNA, CDR3 protein. D genes are given only for firm matches. Clone size is shown for a subset of rows, as once, few, many or a class of expanded clone.

TRBV19,TRBD2,TRBJ2-1,-,TGTGCCAGTAGTCCGCCAACTAGCGGGGGGGCTTATAATGAGCAGTTCTTC,CASSPPTSGGAYNEQFF
TRBV20-1,TRBD1,TRBJ2-7,few,TGCAGTGCTAGAGGGCCGGGACAGGACAACTACGAGCAGTACTTC,CSARGPGQDNYEQYF
TRBV19,-,TRBJ2-1,-,TGTGCCAGTAGTTGGACTACTTTTAGGGGCCATGAGCAGTTCTTC,CASSWTTFRGHEQFF
TRBV20-1,TRBD1,TRBJ2-3,-,TGCAGTGCTAGCCCTTACGGACAGGGTCGCACAGATACGCAGTATTTT,CSASPYGQGRTDTQYF
TRBV29-1,-,TRBJ2-7,few,TGCAGCGTTGAAGATCTTCACAGCGGCTCCTACGAGCAGTACTTC,CSVEDLHSGSYEQYF
TRBV7-2,-,TRBJ2-1,many,TGTGCCAGCAGCTCGAGGACGGATGAGCAGTTCTTC,CASSSRTDEQFF
TRBV25-1,-,TRBJ2-7,few,TGTGCCAGCACCCCCCCGGGACGGGTTTACGAGCAGTACTTC,CASTPPGRVYEQYF
TRBV28,-,TRBJ2-5,many,TGTGCCAGCAGTTTGGTCGGGGGAGAGACCCAGTACTTC,CASSLVGGETQYF
TRBV2,-,TRBJ2-3,many,TGTGCCAGCAGTGAAGCGGGGACGGTAGATACGCAGTATTTT,CASSEAGTVDTQYF
TRBV19,-,TRBJ1-2,-,TGTGCCAGTAGTACCTTTGACATCGACCCCTATGGCTACACCTTC,CASSTFDIDPYGYTF
TRBV27,-,TRBJ2-1,-,TGTGCCAGCAGTGCGGGACTGCAGATCAATGAGCAGTTCTTC,CASSAGLQINEQFF
TRBV7-7,TRBD1,TRBJ2-7,-,TGTGCCAGCAGCCTCGGGACAGGTGCTACCTACGAGCAGTACTTC,CASSLGTGATYEQYF
TRBV6-2/TRBV6-3,TRBD1,TRBJ2-3,-,TGTGCCAGCAGCCATGGGACAGGGGGGAGTCAGTATTTT,CASSHGTGGSQYF
TRBV28,-,TRBJ2-2,-,TGTGCCAGCAGTCTCACGGTGTTGTACGACACCGGGGAGCTGTTTTTT,CASSLTVLYDTGELFF
TRBV12-3/TRBV12-4,-,TRBJ1-5,-,TGTGCCAGCAGTTTCGGGGGAAACAATCAGCCCCAGCATTTT,CASSFGGNNQPQHF
TRBV28,-,TRBJ2-3,-,TGTGCCAGCAGTACCCCTCCTTTGGCAGATACGCAGTATTTT,CASSTPPLADTQYF
TRBV4-1,-,TRBJ2-5,-,TGCGCCAGCAGCCAAGCTGGAGGGGTGGAGACCCAGTACTTC,CASSQAGGVETQYF
TRBV6-5,TRBD1,TRBJ1-1,-,TGTGCCAGCAGCTACTCGAGCGATTCACAGGGGATTATTGGCACTGAAGCTTTCTTT,CASSYSSDSQGIIGTEAFF
TRBV6-1,TRBD1,TRBJ1-1,many,TGTGCCAGCAGCCAGGGGGCTTACACTGAAGCTTTCTTT,CASSQGAYTEAFF
TRBV25-1,-,TRBJ1-4,few,TGTGCCAGCAGTACTTCCGCGGGTGAAAAACTGTTTTTT,CASSTSAGEKLFF
TRBV14,-,TRBJ2-1,-,TGTGCCAGCAGCCAGTATTACGGGGACACCTACAATGAGCAGTTCTTC,CASSQYYGDTYNEQFF
TRBV7-6,TRBD2,TRBJ2-7,many,TGTGCCAGCAGCCCCGGGACTAGCGGATCCTACGAGCAGTACTTC,CASSPGTSGSYEQYF
TRBV4-1,-,TRBJ2-3,few,TGCGCCAGCAGCCAACTACTAGCAACAGATACGCAGTATTTT,CASSQLLATDTQYF
TRBV29-1,TRBD1,TRBJ2-1,-,TGCAGCGTAGGACAGGAACGACCCTACAATGAGCAGTTCTTC,CSVGQERPYNEQFF
TRBV20-1,TRBD2,TRBJ2-5,-,TGCAGTGCTACAGGGCCGGGACTAGCGGGAGAGACCCAGTACTTC,CSATGPGLAGETQYF
TRBV12-3/TRBV12-4,-,TRBJ2-2,many,TGTGCCAGCGGTCGCTCCGGGGAGCTGTTTTTT,CASGRSGELFF
TRBV6-5,-,TRBJ1-1,-,TGTGCCAGCAGTTACTCGGTCAGGGTGGGGGACACTGAAGCTTTCTTT,CASSYSVRVGDTEAFF
TRBV3-1,-,TRBJ2-5,-,TGTGCCAGCAGCCAAGTTGTGGGGACCTGGGCGCGAGAGACCCAGTACTTC,CASSQVVGTWARETQYF
TRBV29-1,TRBD1,TRBJ2-1,-,TGCAGCGTTGAGAGAGGAGGGACAGGGTACAATGAGCAGTTCTTC,CSVERGGTGYNEQFF
TRBV7-2,-,TRBJ1-2,many,TGTGCCAGCAGCATACCGGGAGATTACTATGGCTACACCTTC,CASSIPGDYYGYTF
TRBV29-1,-,TRBJ2-7,-,TGCAGCGTTGAAGACCGACAGGGAGGCGAGCAGTACTTC,CSVEDRQGGEQYF
TRBV7-4,TRBD1,TRBJ2-2,-,TGTGCCAGCAGCGGTAAGGGACAGAAGGCGGCCGGGGAGCTGTTTTTT,CASSGKGQKAAGELFF
TRBV2,-,TRBJ2-7,-,TGTGCAGCGACTACAGAAGCCTACGAGCAGTACTTC,CAATTEAYEQYF
TRBV7-8,-,TRBJ2-2,many,TGTGCCAGCAGCTTAGGGCCCGGGGAGCTGTTTTTT,CASSLGPGELFF
TRBV6-5,-,TRBJ1-5,-,TGTGCCAGCAGTTACTCGAGAAATCAGCCCCAGCATTTT,CASSYSRNQPQHF
TRBV2,-,TRBJ2-1,-,TGTGCCAGCAGGACTAATGAGCAGTTCTTC,CASRTNEQFF
TRBV5-6,TRBD1,TRBJ2-2,-,TGTGCCAGCAGCTTGGTGGGAGAGGGGGCAGAGAACACCGGGGAGCTGTTTTTT,CASSLVGEGAENTGELFF
TRBV2,-,TRBJ2-7,few,TGTGCCAGCAGTGAGGGGGACTCCTACGAGCAGTACTTC,CASSEGDSYEQYF
TRBV20-1,-,TRBJ1-1,-,TGCAGTGCTAGAGAAAGGGTAAAGGAGGGGGACACTGAAGCTTTCTTT,CSARERVKEGDTEAFF
TRBV27,-,TRBJ2-7,-,TGTGCCAGCGCCCCAAGAGGATACGAGCAGTACTTC,CASAPRGYEQYF
TRBV7-9,-,TRBJ2-2,many,TGTGCCAGCAGCTTAGTGGTCAACGGGGAGCTGTTTTTT,CASSLVVNGELFF
TRBV6-5,-,TRBJ2-3,many,TGTGCCAGCAGTTACTCGAGTGTTAAAGATACGCAGTATTTT,CASSYSSVKDTQYF
TRBV6-1,-,TRBJ2-1,-,TGTGCCAGCAGGTCCGGGACCGACTACAATGAGCAGTTCTTC,CASRSGTDYNEQFF
TRBV20-1,-,TRBJ2-7,few,TGCAGTGCTAGAGATATGGGGTACGAGCAGTACTTC,CSARDMGYEQYF
TRBV7-6,-,TRBJ2-7,many,TGTGCCAGCAGCCTATCTTCGGGCCTGATATACGAGCAGTACTTC,CASSLSSGLIYEQYF
TRBV23-1,TRBD2,TRBJ2-5,-,TGCGCCAGCAGTCAATCCCTAGCGGGGGAGGTACAAGAGACCCAGTACTTC,CASSQSLAGEVQETQYF
TRBV28,-,TRBJ2-3,-,TGTGCCAGCAGCTTCAGCGGCGGGGGCGTGAGCACAGATACGCAGTATTTT,CASSFSGGGVSTDTQYF
TRBV2,TRBD1,TRBJ2-1,few,TGTGCCAGCAGACAAGGACAGGGGGCGCAGAATGAGCAGTTCTTC,CASRQGQGAQNEQFF
TRBV19,TRBD2,TRBJ2-1,-,TGTGCCAGTAGTATCCCCTCACTAGCGGGGGGAATCTACAATGAGCAGTTCTTC,CASSIPSLAGGIYNEQFF
TRBV4-2,-,TRBJ1-1,-,TGTGCCAGCAGCCCCTTGGGGGTGGGAGCTTTCTTT,CASSPLGVGAFF
TRBV28,TRBD1,TRBJ1-6,-,TGTGCCAGCACCCCTGGGGGACAGGGTATACCCCTCCACTTT,CASTPGGQGIPLHF
TRBV7-2,TRBD2,TRBJ2-1,many,TGTGCCAGCAGCTTAAAACTAGCGGGGTTTTCCTACAATGAGCAGTTCTTC,CASSLKLAGFSYNEQFF
TRBV7-2,-,TRBJ2-5,many,TGTGCCAGCATCATTGGAATAGTCCAGTACTTC,CASIIGIVQYF